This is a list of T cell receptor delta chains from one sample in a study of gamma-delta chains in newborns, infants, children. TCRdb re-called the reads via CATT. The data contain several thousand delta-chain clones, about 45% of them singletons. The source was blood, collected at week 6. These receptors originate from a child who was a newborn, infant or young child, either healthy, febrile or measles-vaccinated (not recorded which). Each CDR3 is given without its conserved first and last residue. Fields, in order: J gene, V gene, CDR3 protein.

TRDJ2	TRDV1	ALGESPSYGGWAMTLTAQLF
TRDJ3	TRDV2	ACDPLGEHSWDTRQMF
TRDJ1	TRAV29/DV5	AASVGGYVTDKLI
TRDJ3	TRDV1	ALGELDTWAWDTRQMF
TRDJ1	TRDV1	ALGDPNSYGGYQLWVDKLI
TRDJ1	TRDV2	ACDTLRVWGSYTDKLI
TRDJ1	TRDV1	ALGELTNASLGDYTDKLI
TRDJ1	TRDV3	AFSTTFWGIARLI
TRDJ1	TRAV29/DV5	AAIPKPGLPSTGGFPTDKLI
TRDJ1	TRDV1	ALGENAPGGYAYTDKLI
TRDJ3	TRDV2	ACDTVLGSWDTRQMF
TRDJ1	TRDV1	ALGELGLHQKGYARKTDKLI
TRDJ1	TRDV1	ALAEPTGGYGVPTTDKLI
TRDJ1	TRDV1	ALGERLLFGPYLDSTLPYTDKLI
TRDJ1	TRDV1	ALGSPLFGYPGNKLI
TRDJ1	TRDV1	ALGEPPSYLGGTDKLI
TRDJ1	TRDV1	ALGVPSLEGDTFVDKLI
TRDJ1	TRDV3	AFQYKTDKLI
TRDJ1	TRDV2	ACDAMGDTDKLI
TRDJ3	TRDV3	AFTPRPGGVLVLDTRQMF
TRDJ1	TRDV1	ALGAPTLLPESTGGFNLTDKLI
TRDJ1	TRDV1	ALGVWGIRRGFKLI
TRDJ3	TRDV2	ACDTAWGSSWDTRQMF
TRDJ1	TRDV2	ACGRCGSPYTDKLI
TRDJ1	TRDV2	ACEHRRVKYADKLI
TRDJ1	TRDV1	ALGEITSSWVLGDYTDKLI
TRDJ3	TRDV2	ACDTLFILGDTQSDTRQMF
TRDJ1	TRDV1	ALGEKGFTYWGIQYTDELI
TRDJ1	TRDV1	ALGEGTRDKFDKLI
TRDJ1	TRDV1	ALGEEGNTDKLI
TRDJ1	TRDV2	ACDSMGDRGGLI
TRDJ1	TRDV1	ALGPQPEGDHGTDKLI
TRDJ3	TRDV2	ACDTLLGDGVSGDTRQMF
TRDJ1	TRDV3	AFIVGIPTPLGGYFPYTDKLI
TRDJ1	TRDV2	ACDRLGDNTDKLI
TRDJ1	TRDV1	ALGELWIRPSVDKLI
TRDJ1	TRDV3	ASRTSYVGDPDTTRGDKLI
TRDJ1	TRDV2	ACDTLEPSRGTPYTDKLI
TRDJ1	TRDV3	AFAISNHVGLI
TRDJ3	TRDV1	ALGEPSYTLTGGWPSSWDTRQMF
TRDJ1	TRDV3	APPYTDKLI
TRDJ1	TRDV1	ALGEKRVKTTPVLGDTRKLI
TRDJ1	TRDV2	ACDPWGINDKLI
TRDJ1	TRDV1	APGDRTRTTGGPSRDKLI
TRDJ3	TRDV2	ACDTGGYGGSWDTRQMF
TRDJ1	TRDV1	ALGNSPFPTGGYSESDKLI
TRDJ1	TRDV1	ALGETTRLRGSDKLI
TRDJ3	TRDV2	ACDAVLGDTNWDTRQMF
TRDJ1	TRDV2	ACDTVTDFLGPGGPPGPKKLI
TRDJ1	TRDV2	ACDTLYWGIRDTDKLI
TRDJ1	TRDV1	ALGERLREVTGRSRADKLI
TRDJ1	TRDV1	ALVIPPRQFQAFLGVGDTDKLI